The 16 T cell receptor beta chains below were found in one sample sequenced in a study of T cell changes during pregnancy in multiple sclerosis. The method was immunoSEQ multiplex PCR; TCRdb's version includes in-frame clones alone and lacks a portion of them. The top ten clones hold around 0.21% of a sample with 65,000 to 80,000 clones, around nine tenths of them seen once. The sequencing used CD4+ T cells from peripheral blood mononuclear cells, collected before pregnancy. These receptors were obtained from a female donor with multiple sclerosis, enrolled in a pregnancy study.

V is TRBV5-6 and J is TRBJ2-3; 7 bases fit TRBD1. The junction had 11 bases not matched to a gene; V was cut back by 3 bases and J by 7 bases. Germline lookup yields CDR1 SGHDT and CDR2 YYEEEE. This CDR3 spans 15 amino acids. This chain's CDR3 is CASSYEQGPTNTQYF. Written as DNA, the CDR3 is TGTGCCAGCAGCTACGAACAGGGGCCCACGAATACGCAGTATTTT.

CDR3 region: CASSLTPGYQETQYF. The CDR3 DNA reads TGTGCCAGCAGTTTAACACCGGGGTACCAAGAGACCCAGTACTTC. The gene calls are TRBV28 and TRBJ2-5; tentative D call: TRBD2 (5 bases). The CDR3 is made up of 15 amino acids. The V end lost 2 bases, the J end lost 0 bases, and 10 bases lay between the germline ends. The germline gives CDR1 MDHEN, CDR2 SYDVKM.

The CDR3 DNA is TGTGCCAGCGGAGGGAGGACAGGGCAGGGAGCTTTCTTT. Protein product: CASGGRTGQGAFF. The chain is built from TRBV25-1 and TRBJ1-1, with 8 bases identical to TRBD1. J gave up 10 bases and V 8 bases, and 12 bases lay outside the gene matches. Germline CDR1 is MGHDK and CDR2 is SYGVNS. This CDR3 is built from 13 residues.

The chain employs TRBV10-2 and TRBJ1-5; D perhaps matches TRBD1 (6 bases). The CDR3 has 12 amino acids. CDR1 and CDR2 (germline): WSHSY, SAAADI. Trimming took off 6 bases at V and 5 bases at J, with 8 bases between the two ends. CDR3 protein: CASSPGDQPQHF. The CDR3 DNA follows: TGCGCCAGCAGCCCAGGGGATCAGCCCCAGCATTTT.

This clone was detected a few times. The chain employs TRBV20-1 and TRBJ1-1, with D possibly matching TRBD1 (6 bases). The CDR3 consists of 11 residues. Germline CDR1 is DFQATT and CDR2 is SNEGSKA (reference sequence). Written as DNA, the CDR3 is TGCAGGGGAGGGGGGCACACTGAAGCTTTCTTT. It translates to CRGGGHTEAFF.

The chain uses TRBV5-1 and TRBJ2-2; 7 bases agree with TRBD1. The CDR3 is 14 residues long. The V gene end was trimmed by 4 bases and the J gene end by 4 bases; junction bases not matched to a gene: 4. The germline V gene has CDR1 SGHRS and CDR2 YFSETQ. DNA of the CDR3: TGCGCCAGCAGCCCTCGACAGGGCACCGGGGAGCTGTTTTTT. It encodes CASSPRQGTGELFF.

The chain combines TRBV30 with TRBJ1-5; D perhaps matches TRBD1 (5 bases). Trimming removed 2 bases at V and 0 bases at J, with 8 bases between. From germline, CDR1 is GTSNPN and CDR2 SVGIG (reference sequence). This CDR3 is 14 amino acids long. The CDR3 bases are TGTGCCTGGAGTCCAGGGAATAGCAATCAGCCCCAGCATTTT. Translated: CAWSPGNSNQPQHF.

This chain joins TRBV7-9 and TRBJ1-2; tentative D call: TRBD1 (5 bases). Per germline, CDR1 SEHNR and CDR2 FQNEAQ (reference sequence). The CDR3 is 16 residues long. V was shortened by 1 base and J by 0 bases, with 12 bases between the two germline ends. The CDR3 sequence is CASSLERQQANYGYTF. The CDR3 nucleotides are TGTGCCAGCAGCTTAGAAAGACAGCAGGCTAACTATGGCTACACCTTC.

The rearrangement links TRBV11-2 to TRBJ2-1; a weak D match, TRBD2 (5 bases). Germline V lookup: CDR1 SGHAT, CDR2 FQNNGV. V was cut by 4 bases and J by 6 bases, with 13 bases left in between. The CDR3 runs to 14 residues. This chain's CDR3 is CASSSRAISNEQFF. The CDR3 DNA reads TGTGCCAGCAGCTCGCGGGCAATTAGCAATGAGCAGTTCTTC.

The rearrangement uses TRBV18 and TRBJ1-4, with 9 bases aligning to TRBD1. V shed 2 bases, J shed 6 bases, and the junction held 1 base outside the gene matches. This CDR3 contains 14 residues. Germline loops: CDR1 KGHSH, CDR2 LQKENI. CDR3 loop: CASSPGTGHEKLFF. In DNA, the CDR3 is TGTGCCAGCTCACCAGGGACAGGGCATGAAAAACTGTTTTTT. The whole variable domain, filled in from reference TRBV18 and TRBJ1-4, reads NAGVMQNPRHLVRRRGQEARLRCSPMKGHSHVYWYRQLPEEGLKFMVYLQKENIIDESGMPKERFSAEFPKEGPSILRIQQVVRGDSAAYFCASSPGTGHEKLFFGSGTQLSVL.

This rearrangement joins TRBV10-1 to TRBJ2-5, with 7 nucleotides matching TRBD2. CDR3 size: 14 residues. Germline trimming cut 11 bases from V and 1 base from J; bases unmatched to any gene: 10. From germline, CDR1 is WNHNN and CDR2 SYGVQD (reference sequence). In DNA form, the CDR3 reads TGCGCCGGTGGTACGGGACTAATCCAAGAGACCCAGTACTTC. Amino acid sequence: CAGGTGLIQETQYF.

The J gene is TRBJ1-3, the V gene TRBV7-9; TRBD1 matches 12 bases. The CDR3 spans 17 residues. Unmatched junction bases numbered 5, after V lost 3 bases and J lost 2 bases. CDR1 SEHNR and CDR2 FQNEAQ come from the germline V gene (reference sequence). The CDR3: CASSLFRDRGPGNTIYF. As DNA, the CDR3 is TGTGCCAGCAGCTTGTTCCGGGACAGGGGGCCTGGAAACACCATATATTTT. Together with reference TRBV7-9 and TRBJ1-3, the CDR3 gives the full variable domain: DTGVSQNPRHKITKRGQNVTFRCDPISEHNRLYWYRQTLGQGPEFLTYFQNEAQLEKSRLLSDRFSAERPKGSFSTLEIQRTEQGDSAMYLCASSLFRDRGPGNTIYFGEGSWLTVV.

This chain connects TRBV6-5 to TRBJ2-5; 10 bases are shared with TRBD1. J lost 5 bases, V lost 8 bases, and 5 bases had no gene match. Per the germline V gene, CDR1 is MNHEY and CDR2 is SVGAGI. The CDR3 sequence is 13 residues long. The CDR3: CASRDRGRETQYF. In nucleotides, the CDR3 is TGTGCCAGCCGGGACAGGGGTAGGGAGACCCAGTACTTC.

This clone was recorded a few times. The chain recombines TRBV6-1 with TRBJ2-1; 11 nucleotides line up with TRBD2. CDR3 length equals 17 residues. The V gene's germline CDR1 is MNHNS and CDR2 SASEGT. V dropped 1 base and J dropped 3; count of bases not matched to a gene: 5. Here the CDR3 DNA reads TGTGCCAGCAGTGAAGGCGCTAGCGGGAGGATCTACAATGAGCAGTTCTTC. Protein sequence: CASSEGASGRIYNEQFF.

The chain employs TRBV28 and TRBJ2-7; 7 bases line up with TRBD2. The CDR3 extends over 16 amino acids. CDR1 and CDR2 from the germline V gene are MDHEN and SYDVKM. V lost 5 bases to trimming and J lost 4 bases; unmatched junction nucleotides: 14. CDR3 sequence reads: CASSTIAGGGLYEQYF. CDR3 nucleotide sequence: TGTGCCAGCAGTACGATAGCGGGCGGAGGATTATACGAGCAGTACTTC.

The rearrangement uses TRBV2 and TRBJ1-2; D gene ambiguous. Germline assignment: CDR1 SNHLY and CDR2 FYNNEI. Trimming pared 1 base from V and 2 bases from J, leaving 5 bases between. CDR3 length: 13 amino acids. The CDR3 DNA reads as TGTGCCAGCAGTGAAGGACACAACTATGGCTACACCTTC. Amino acid sequence: CASSEGHNYGYTF.